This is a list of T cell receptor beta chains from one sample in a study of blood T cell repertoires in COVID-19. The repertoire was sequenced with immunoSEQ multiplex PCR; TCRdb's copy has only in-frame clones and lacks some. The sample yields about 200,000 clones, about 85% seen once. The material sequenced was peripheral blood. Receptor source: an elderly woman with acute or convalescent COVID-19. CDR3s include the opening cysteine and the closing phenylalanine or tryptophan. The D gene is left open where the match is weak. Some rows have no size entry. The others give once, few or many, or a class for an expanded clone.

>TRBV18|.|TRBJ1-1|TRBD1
CASSPTGQDTEAFF
TGTGCCAGCTCACCCACAGGACAGGACACTGAAGCTTTCTTT
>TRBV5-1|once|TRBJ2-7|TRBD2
CASSSLGLAGYEQYF
TGCGCCAGCAGCTCGCTTGGACTAGCGGGCTACGAGCAGTACTTC
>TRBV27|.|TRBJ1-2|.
CASSRGDGSYGYTF
TGTGCCAGCAGTCGCGGTGACGGAAGCTATGGCTACACCTTC
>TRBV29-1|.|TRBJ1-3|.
CSVGYSSGNTIYF
TGCAGCGTTGGATACTCCTCTGGAAACACCATATATTTT
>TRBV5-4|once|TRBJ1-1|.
CASSLVATFNTEAFF
TGTGCCAGCAGCTTGGTAGCCACTTTCAACACTGAAGCTTTCTTT
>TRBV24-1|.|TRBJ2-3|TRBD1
CATQAAGGDTQYF
TGTGCCACCCAGGCGGCAGGGGGAGATACGCAGTATTTT
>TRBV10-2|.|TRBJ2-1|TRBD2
CASSERTSGRYNEQFF
TGCGCCAGCAGTGAGAGAACTAGCGGGAGGTACAATGAGCAGTTCTTC
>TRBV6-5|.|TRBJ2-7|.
CASARTRSYEQYF
TGTGCCAGCGCTCGGACAAGATCCTACGAGCAGTACTTC
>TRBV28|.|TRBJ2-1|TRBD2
CASRSFRDYGHNEQFF
TGTGCCAGCAGGTCCTTCCGGGACTATGGGCACAATGAGCAGTTCTTC
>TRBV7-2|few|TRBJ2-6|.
CASSLQAGSNSGANVLTF
TGTGCCAGCAGCTTACAGGCTGGGTCCAACTCTGGGGCCAACGTCCTGACTTTC
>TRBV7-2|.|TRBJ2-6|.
CASSLGFREAGANVLTF
TGTGCCAGCAGCTTAGGTTTCAGGGAGGCAGGGGCCAACGTCCTGACTTTC
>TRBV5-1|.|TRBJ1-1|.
CASSLSTTQNTEAFF
TGCGCCAGCAGCCTCTCGACAACCCAGAACACTGAAGCTTTCTTT
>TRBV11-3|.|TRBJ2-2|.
CASSLSRRANTGELFF
TGTGCCAGCAGCCTCTCCCGGAGGGCGAACACCGGGGAGCTGTTTTTT
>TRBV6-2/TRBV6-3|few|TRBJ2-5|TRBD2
CASSLRTSGTQYF
TGTGCCAGCAGTTTGAGGACTAGCGGGACCCAGTACTTC
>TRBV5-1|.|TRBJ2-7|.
CASSFSEPSEQYF
TGCGCCAGCAGCTTTAGTGAACCTTCCGAGCAGTACTTC
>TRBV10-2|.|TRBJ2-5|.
CASSENRGGETQYF
TGCGCCAGCAGTGAGAACAGGGGAGGAGAGACCCAGTACTTC
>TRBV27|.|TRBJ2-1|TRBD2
CASNSGLGYNEQFF
TGTGCCAGCAATTCGGGACTAGGGTACAATGAGCAGTTCTTC
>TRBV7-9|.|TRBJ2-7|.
CASSDEHWGHYEQYF
TGTGCCAGCAGCGATGAACATTGGGGCCACTACGAGCAGTACTTC
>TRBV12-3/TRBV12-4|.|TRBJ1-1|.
CASSQGLSEAFF
TGTGCCAGCAGCCAGGGGCTATCCGAAGCTTTCTTT
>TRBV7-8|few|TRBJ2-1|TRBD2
CASSLLAGDNEQFF
TGTGCCAGCAGCTTGTTAGCGGGAGACAATGAGCAGTTCTTC
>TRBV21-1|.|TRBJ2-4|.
CASSRETGYGKNIQYF
TGTGCCAGCAGCCGAGAGACAGGTTACGGCAAAAACATTCAGTACTTC
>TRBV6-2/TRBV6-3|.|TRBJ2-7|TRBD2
CASSYSGSGSPYEQYF
TGTGCCAGCAGTTACTCGGGTAGCGGGAGCCCCTACGAGCAGTACTTC
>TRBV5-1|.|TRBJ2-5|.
CASSFRPIGGSGQETQYF
TGCGCCAGCAGCTTCAGACCCATTGGGGGCTCGGGCCAAGAGACCCAGTACTTC
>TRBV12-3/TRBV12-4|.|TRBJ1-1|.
CASSSTFTEAFF
TGTGCCAGCAGCTCCACTTTCACTGAAGCTTTCTTT
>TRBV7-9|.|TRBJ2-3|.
CASSLETGGTQYF
TGTGCCAGCAGCTTAGAGACCGGGGGTACGCAGTATTTT
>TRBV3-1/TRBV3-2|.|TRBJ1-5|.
CASSQGVNSNQPQHF
TGTGCCAGCAGCCAAGGCGTAAATTCCAATCAGCCCCAGCATTTT